This paragraph covers one TCR beta chain sequence. Its specificity is unknown. These data are taken from a study of graft-versus-host responses after intestinal transplantation. Study outcomes and limitations: GvH clones turned up in recipient marrow; some had shown up first in ileum or blood.

Measured with immunoSEQ multiplex PCR; TCRdb has only the in-frame clones, and not every one. The sample includes just over 15,000 clones, 80% to 90% of them seen just once. Germline V gene lookup returns CDR1 MNHEY and CDR2 SVGAGI. CDR3 size: 14 residues. V lost 0 bases and J lost 1, with 6 bases in between. This TCR was sampled from a human patient who received an intestinal transplant, so some T cells may come from the graft donor. The rearrangement links TRBV6-5 to TRBJ1-1; D is undetermined. Sequenced here: bone marrow, sampled around 120 days after intestinal transplantation. CDR3 bases: TGTGCCAGCAGTTACTCGAGAAGGAACACTGAAGCTTTCTTT. This translates into CASSYSRRNTEAFF.